The clone carrying this TCR beta chain was seen a few times. Profiling relied on immunoSEQ multiplex PCR, and the TCRdb table lists in-frame clones only, not all of them. Of 90,000 to 100,000 clones listed, 75% to 90% are singletons. The data belong to a study of blood T cell repertoires in COVID-19. Background on the study: Sites in the United States, Italy and Spain provided acute and convalescent COVID-19 samples. T cells, B-cell-depleted T cells, or PBMCs provided the cDNA or gDNA that served as material.

There are 17 residues in the CDR3. After removal of 0 bases from V and 3 bases from J, the junction contained 9 bases not matched to a gene. The origin of this receptor is an elderly man with acute or convalescent COVID-19. Material: peripheral blood. The chain employs TRBV23-1 and TRBJ2-3, with 7 positions matching TRBD2. TRBV23-1 is an open reading frame whose function is uncertain. Here the CDR3 reads CASSQSVVAGGTDTQYF. CDR3 DNA: TGCGCCAGCAGTCAATCGGTGGTAGCGGGTGGAACAGATACGCAGTATTTT.